Here is one T cell receptor (beta chain) with its context. Antigen specificity is unknown. Every PCR received spiked-in synthetic TCR analog templates. Data came from immunoSEQ multiplex PCR; TCRdb stores just in-frame clones and leaves some out. Here the sample spans tens of thousands of clones, approximately 81% being singletons. The data belong to a study of PD-L1 blockade in urothelial cancer. Study-level information: Blood underwent analysis 3 weeks (second dose) and 6 weeks after treatment began. The median T cell count in blood samples was about 140,000. Study-level points and caveats: The study found that durable-benefit patients expanded tumor-associated blood clones more at 3 weeks.

Trimming at V came to 3 bases and at J to 1 base, leaving 0 bases not matched to a gene. CDR1 is SGHVS and CDR2 is FNYEAQ in the germline V gene. The CDR3 has 14 residues. Specified time point: pretreatment peripheral blood. V usage is TRBV7-6 and J usage is TRBJ2-7, with 10 positions matching TRBD1. The sequence was obtained from a man between 70 and 80 years old with urothelial cancer. The input for sequencing was PBMCs, taken around atezolizumab (anti-PD-L1) treatment. For the CDR3, the DNA is TGTGCCAGCAGCTTGGACAGGGGGTCCTACGAGCAGTACTTC. Protein product: CASSLDRGSYEQYF.